This is a list of T cell receptor beta chains from one sample in a study of blood T cell repertoires in COVID-19. Sequencing was performed with immunoSEQ multiplex PCR; in TCRdb, only in-frame clones are kept and a portion is missing. The table has approximately 300,000 clones, around nine tenths seen once. The sample comprised PBMCs or T cells enriched from blood (not recorded which). These receptors came from a woman between 18 and 29 years old who had recovered from COVID-19. The CDR3 runs from the conserved cysteine through the conserved F or W. Fields, in order: CDR3 DNA, CDR3 protein, D gene, clone size, J gene, V gene, CDR3 length. The D gene is left open where the match is weak. Clone sizes are given selectively: once, few, many, or a class where the clone is expanded.

DNA: TGTGCCAGCAGACGGACAGCGGAAGCTTTCTTT; CDR3: CASRRTAEAFF; D: NA; size: NA; J: TRBJ1-1; V: TRBV5-8; length: 11
DNA: TGTGCCAGCAGCTTACATACAGGGGAGGATCAGCCCCAGCATTTT; CDR3: CASSLHTGEDQPQHF; D: TRBD1; size: NA; J: TRBJ1-5; V: TRBV11-2; length: 15
DNA: TGTGCCAGCAACTGGGGGGGCGGGCGCCAAGAGACCCAGTACTTC; CDR3: CASNWGGGRQETQYF; D: NA; size: NA; J: TRBJ2-5; V: TRBV5-4; length: 15
DNA: TGTGCCAGCAGTGGCCTCTCTGGAAACACCATATATTTT; CDR3: CASSGLSGNTIYF; D: NA; size: NA; J: TRBJ1-3; V: TRBV7-2; length: 13
DNA: TGTGCCTGGAGTGCAACAGGGGGCCTTGGCTACACCTTC; CDR3: CAWSATGGLGYTF; D: TRBD1; size: NA; J: TRBJ1-2; V: TRBV30; length: 13
DNA: TGTGCCAGCAGTCCCCGGACAGACGCGAACACCGGGGAGCTGTTTTTT; CDR3: CASSPRTDANTGELFF; D: NA; size: NA; J: TRBJ2-2; V: TRBV6-2/TRBV6-3; length: 16
DNA: TGTGCCAGCAGTGCAGGACAGAATGAAGCTTTCTTT; CDR3: CASSAGQNEAFF; D: NA; size: NA; J: TRBJ1-1; V: TRBV25-1; length: 12
DNA: TGTGCCAGCAGTGACCCCGGACTAGCGGACCGCACAGATACGCAGTATTTT; CDR3: CASSDPGLADRTDTQYF; D: TRBD2; size: NA; J: TRBJ2-3; V: TRBV28; length: 17
DNA: TGTGCCAGTAGTATTTTCGGACAGGGGGCGATAGGGTCAGTAGCCAAAAACATTCAGTACTTC; CDR3: CASSIFGQGAIGSVAKNIQYF; D: TRBD1; size: once; J: TRBJ2-4; V: TRBV19; length: 21
DNA: TGTGCCAGCAGCTGGGGCGCAGGGGCGGGAGGGCCGGACTACGAGCAGTACTTC; CDR3: CASSWGAGAGGPDYEQYF; D: TRBD2; size: NA; J: TRBJ2-7; V: TRBV13; length: 18
DNA: TGTGCCAGTACCCGAGGACAGATCACTGAAGCTTTCTTT; CDR3: CASTRGQITEAFF; D: NA; size: NA; J: TRBJ1-1; V: TRBV19; length: 13